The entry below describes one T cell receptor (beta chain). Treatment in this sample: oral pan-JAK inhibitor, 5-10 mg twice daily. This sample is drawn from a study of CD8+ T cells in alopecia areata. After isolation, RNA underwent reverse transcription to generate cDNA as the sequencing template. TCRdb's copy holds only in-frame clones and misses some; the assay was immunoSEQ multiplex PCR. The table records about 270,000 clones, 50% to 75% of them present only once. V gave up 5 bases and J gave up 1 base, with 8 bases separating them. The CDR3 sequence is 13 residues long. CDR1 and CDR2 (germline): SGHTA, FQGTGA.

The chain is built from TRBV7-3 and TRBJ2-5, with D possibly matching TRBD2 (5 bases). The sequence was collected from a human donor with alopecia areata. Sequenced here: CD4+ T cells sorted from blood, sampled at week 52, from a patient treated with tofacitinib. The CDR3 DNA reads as TGTGCCAGCAGCCGAGGGTTCCAAGAGACCCAGTACTTC. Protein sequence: CASSRGFQETQYF.